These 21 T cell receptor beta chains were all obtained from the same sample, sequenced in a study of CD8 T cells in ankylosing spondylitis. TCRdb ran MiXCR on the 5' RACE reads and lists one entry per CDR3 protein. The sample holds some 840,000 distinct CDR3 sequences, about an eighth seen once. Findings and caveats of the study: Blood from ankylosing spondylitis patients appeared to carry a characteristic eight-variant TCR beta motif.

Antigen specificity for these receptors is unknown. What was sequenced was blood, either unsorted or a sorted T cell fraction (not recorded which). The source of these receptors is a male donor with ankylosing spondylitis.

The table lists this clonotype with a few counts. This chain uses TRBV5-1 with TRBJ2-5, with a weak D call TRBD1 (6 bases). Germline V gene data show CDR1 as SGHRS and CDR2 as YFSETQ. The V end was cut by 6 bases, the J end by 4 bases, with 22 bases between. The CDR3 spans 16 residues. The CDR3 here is CASTYGDNQRVETQYF. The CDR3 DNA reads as TGCGCCAGCACCTATGGGGACAACCAAAGGGTAGAGACCCAGTACTTC. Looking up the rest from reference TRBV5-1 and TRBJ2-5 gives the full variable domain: KAGVTQTPRYLIKTRGQQVTLSCSPISGHRSVSWYQQTPGQGLQFLFEYFSETQRNKGNFPGRFSGRQFSNSRSEMNVSTLELGDSALYLCASTYGDNQRVETQYFGPGTRLLVL.

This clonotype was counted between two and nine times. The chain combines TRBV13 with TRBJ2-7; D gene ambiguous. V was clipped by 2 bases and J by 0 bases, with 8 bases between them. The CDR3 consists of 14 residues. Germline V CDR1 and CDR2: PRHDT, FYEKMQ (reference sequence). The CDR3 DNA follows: TGTGCCAGCAGCTTAAGCAGGAGCTCCTACGAGCAGTACTTC. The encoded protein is CASSLSRSSYEQYF.

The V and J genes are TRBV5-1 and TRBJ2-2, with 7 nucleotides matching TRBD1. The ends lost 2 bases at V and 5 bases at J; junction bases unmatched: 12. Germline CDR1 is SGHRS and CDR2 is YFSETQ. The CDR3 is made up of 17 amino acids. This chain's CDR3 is CASSFKTGTDFTGELFF. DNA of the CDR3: TGCGCCAGCAGCTTTAAAACCGGGACAGACTTTACCGGGGAGCTGTTTTTT.

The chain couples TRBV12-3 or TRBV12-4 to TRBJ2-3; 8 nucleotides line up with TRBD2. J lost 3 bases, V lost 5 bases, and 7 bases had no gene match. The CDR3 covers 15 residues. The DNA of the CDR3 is TGTGCCAGCAGTCAAGTAGCGGGGATAACAGATACGCAGTATTTT. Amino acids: CASSQVAGITDTQYF.

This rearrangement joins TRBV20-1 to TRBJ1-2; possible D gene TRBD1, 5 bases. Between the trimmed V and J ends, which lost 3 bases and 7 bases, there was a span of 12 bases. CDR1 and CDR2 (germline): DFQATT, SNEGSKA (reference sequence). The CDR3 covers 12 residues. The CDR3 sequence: CSARTEGGGYTF. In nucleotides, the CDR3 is TGCAGTGCTAGGACAGAAGGAGGTGGCTACACCTTC.

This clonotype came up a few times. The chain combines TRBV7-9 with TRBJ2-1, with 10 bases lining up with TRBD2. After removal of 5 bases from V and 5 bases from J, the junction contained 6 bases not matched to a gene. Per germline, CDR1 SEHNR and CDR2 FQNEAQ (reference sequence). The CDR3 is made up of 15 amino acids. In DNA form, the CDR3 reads TGTGCCAGCAGCACCATAGCGGGGGGAGACAATGAGCAGTTCTTC. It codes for CASSTIAGGDNEQFF.

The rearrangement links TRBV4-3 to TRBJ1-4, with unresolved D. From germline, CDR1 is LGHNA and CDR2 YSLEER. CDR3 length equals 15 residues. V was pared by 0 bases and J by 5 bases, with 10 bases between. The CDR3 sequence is CASSQDVTRNEKLFF. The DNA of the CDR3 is TGCGCCAGCAGCCAAGACGTGACCCGGAATGAAAAACTGTTTTTT.

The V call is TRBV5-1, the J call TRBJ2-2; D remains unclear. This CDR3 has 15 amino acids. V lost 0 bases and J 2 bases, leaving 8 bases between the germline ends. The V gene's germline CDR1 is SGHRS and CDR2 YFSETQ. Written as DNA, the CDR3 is TGCGCCAGCAGCTTGGATCACAGAAACACCGGGGAGCTGTTTTTT. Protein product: CASSLDHRNTGELFF.

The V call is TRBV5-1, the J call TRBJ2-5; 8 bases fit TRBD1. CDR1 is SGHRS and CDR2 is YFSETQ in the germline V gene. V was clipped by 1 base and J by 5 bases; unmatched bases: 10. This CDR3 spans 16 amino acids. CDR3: CASSLFRTGRGETQYF. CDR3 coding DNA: TGCGCCAGCAGCTTGTTTCGGACAGGGAGAGGTGAGACCCAGTACTTC.

The CDR3 protein is CASSLPGTGLPLHF. CDR3 sequence (DNA): TGTGCCAGCAGCTTGCCGGGGACTGGCTTACCCCTCCACTTT. The V and J genes are TRBV5-5 and TRBJ1-6; a weak D match, TRBD1 (5 bases). This CDR3 has 14 amino acids. V gave up 1 base and J gave up 12 bases, with 14 bases separating them. Germline-derived CDR1 and CDR2 are SGHKS and YYEKEE (reference sequence).

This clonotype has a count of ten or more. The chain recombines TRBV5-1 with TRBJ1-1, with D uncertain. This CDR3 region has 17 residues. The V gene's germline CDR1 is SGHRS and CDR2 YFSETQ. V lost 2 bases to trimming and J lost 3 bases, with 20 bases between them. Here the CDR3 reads CASSFRAVGSVDTEAFF. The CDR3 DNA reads TGCGCCAGCAGCTTCCGTGCTGTGGGATCGGTAGACACTGAAGCTTTCTTT.

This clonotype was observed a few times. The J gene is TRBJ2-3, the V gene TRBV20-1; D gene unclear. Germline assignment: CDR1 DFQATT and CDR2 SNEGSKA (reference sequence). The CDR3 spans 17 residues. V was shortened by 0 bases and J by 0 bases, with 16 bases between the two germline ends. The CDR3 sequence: CSARDSRSSWSTDTQYF. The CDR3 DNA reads TGCAGTGCTAGAGATTCCCGGAGTAGTTGGAGCACAGATACGCAGTATTTT.

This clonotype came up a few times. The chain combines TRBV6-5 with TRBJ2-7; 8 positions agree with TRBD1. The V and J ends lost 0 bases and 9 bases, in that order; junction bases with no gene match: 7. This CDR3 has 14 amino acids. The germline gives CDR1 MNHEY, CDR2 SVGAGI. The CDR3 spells CASSYSGQVPRQYF. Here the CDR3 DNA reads TGTGCCAGCAGTTACTCGGGACAGGTCCCCCGGCAGTACTTC.

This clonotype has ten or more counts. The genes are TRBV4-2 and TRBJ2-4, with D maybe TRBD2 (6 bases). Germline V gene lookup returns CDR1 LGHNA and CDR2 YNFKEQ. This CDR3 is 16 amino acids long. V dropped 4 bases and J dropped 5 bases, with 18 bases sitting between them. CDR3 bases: TGTGCCAGCAGCCCCACAGCGGAGGGATCTCAAAACATTCAGTACTTC. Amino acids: CASSPTAEGSQNIQYF.

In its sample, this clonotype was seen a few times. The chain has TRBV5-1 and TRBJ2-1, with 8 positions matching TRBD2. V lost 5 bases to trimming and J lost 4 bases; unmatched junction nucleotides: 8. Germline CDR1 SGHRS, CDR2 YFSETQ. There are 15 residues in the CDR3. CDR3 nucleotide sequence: TGCGCCAGCAGAAACGACGGGGGGGCTTACAATGAGCAGTTCTTC. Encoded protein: CASRNDGGAYNEQFF.

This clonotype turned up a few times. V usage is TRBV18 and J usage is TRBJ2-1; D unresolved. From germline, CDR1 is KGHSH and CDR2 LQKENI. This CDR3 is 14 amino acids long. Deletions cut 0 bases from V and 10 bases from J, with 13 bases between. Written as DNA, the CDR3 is TGTGCCAGCTCACCACCTACGTACCCGGGCGAGCAGTTCTTC. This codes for CASSPPTYPGEQFF.

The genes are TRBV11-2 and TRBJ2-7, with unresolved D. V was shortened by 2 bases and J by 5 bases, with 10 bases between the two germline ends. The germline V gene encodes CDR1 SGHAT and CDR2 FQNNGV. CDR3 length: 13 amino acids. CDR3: CASSLMGRNEQYF. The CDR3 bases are TGTGCCAGCAGCTTAATGGGAAGGAACGAGCAGTACTTC.

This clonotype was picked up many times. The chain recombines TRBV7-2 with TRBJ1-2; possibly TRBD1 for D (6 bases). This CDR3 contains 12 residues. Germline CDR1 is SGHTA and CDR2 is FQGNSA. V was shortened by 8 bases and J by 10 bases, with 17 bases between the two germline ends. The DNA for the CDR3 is TGTGCCAGCCGAGCTCCAGGGGACTACTACACCTTC. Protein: CASRAPGDYYTF.

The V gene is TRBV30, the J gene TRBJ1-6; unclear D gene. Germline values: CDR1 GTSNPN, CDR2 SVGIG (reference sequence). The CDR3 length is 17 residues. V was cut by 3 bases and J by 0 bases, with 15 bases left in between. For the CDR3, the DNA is TGTGCCTGGAGCCGCCGGCCGCACAGCTCCTATAATTCACCCCTCCACTTT. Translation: CAWSRRPHSSYNSPLHF.

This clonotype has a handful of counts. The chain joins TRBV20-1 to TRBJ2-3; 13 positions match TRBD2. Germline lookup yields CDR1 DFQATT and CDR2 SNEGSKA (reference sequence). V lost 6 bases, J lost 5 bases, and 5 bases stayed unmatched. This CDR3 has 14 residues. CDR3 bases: TGCAGTGCAGAACTAGCGGGAGGGCGAGATACGCAGTATTTT. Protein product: CSAELAGGRDTQYF.

CDR3 coding DNA: TGTGCCAGCAGCGTAACCGGCCTTTCATCCTATGGCTACACCTTC. It translates to CASSVTGLSSYGYTF. The V call is TRBV9, the J call TRBJ1-2; D gene ambiguous. V dropped 1 base and J dropped 4 bases, with 14 bases sitting between them. From germline, CDR1 is SGDLS and CDR2 YYNGEE. The CDR3 is 15 amino acids.